This T cell receptor (beta chain) stems from a study of blood T cell repertoires in COVID-19. In the original workflow: Reference gene primers were amplified, and this amplification served to estimate nucleated cell counts. Generated by immunoSEQ multiplex PCR, the TCRdb table keeps only in-frame clones and is missing some. V, J and clone size reflect that table, while D and trimming were determined from the DNA. This table has around 160,000 clones, approximately 90% appearing once. From germline, CDR1 is GTSNPN and CDR2 SVGIG (reference sequence). The CDR3 runs 14 residues. The V and J ends lost 1 base and 5 bases, in that order; junction bases with no gene match: 5.

The TCR was taken from a man aged 18 to 29 with acute or convalescent COVID-19. This rearrangement joins TRBV30 to TRBJ1-5, with TRBD1 matching 7 bases. The sequencing input was peripheral blood. The CDR3 sequence is CAWSATGYDQPQHF. CDR3 DNA sequence: TGTGCCTGGAGTGCGACAGGGTATGATCAGCCCCAGCATTTT.